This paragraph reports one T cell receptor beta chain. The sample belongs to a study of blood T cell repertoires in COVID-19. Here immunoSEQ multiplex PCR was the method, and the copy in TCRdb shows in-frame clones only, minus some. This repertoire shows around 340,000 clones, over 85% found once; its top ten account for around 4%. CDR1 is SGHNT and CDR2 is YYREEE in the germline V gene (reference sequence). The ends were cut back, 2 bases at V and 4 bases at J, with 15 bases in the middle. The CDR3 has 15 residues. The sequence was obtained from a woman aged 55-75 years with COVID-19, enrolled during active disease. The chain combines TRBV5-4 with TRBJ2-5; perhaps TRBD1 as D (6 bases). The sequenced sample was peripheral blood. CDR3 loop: CASSFGPTGAETQYF. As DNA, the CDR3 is TGTGCCAGCAGCTTCGGCCCGACAGGCGCAGAGACCCAGTACTTC. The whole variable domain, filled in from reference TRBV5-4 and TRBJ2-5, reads ETGVTQSPTHLIKTRGQQVTLRCSSQSGHNTVSWYQQALGQGPQFIFQYYREEENGRGNFPPRFSGLQFPNYSSELNVNALELDDSALYLCASSFGPTGAETQYFGPGTRLLVL.